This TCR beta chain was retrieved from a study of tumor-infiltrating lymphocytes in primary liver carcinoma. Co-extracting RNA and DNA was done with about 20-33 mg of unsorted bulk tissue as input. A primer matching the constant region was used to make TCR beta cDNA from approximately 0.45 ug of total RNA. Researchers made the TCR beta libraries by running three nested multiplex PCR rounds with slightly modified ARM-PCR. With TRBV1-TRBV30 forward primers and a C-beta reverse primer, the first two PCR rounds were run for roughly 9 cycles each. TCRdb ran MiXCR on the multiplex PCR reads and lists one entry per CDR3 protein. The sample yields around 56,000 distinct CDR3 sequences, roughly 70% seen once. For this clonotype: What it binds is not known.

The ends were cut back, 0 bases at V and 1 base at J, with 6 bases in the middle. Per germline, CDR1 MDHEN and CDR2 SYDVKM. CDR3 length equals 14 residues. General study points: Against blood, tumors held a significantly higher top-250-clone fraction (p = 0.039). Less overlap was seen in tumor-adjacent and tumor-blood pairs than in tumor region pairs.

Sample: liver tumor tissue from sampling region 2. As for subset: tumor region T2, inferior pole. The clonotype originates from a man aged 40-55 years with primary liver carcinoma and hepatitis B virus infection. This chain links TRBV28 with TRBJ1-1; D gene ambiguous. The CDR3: CASSLWGANTEAFF. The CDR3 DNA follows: TGTGCCAGCAGTTTATGGGGCGCGAACACTGAAGCTTTCTTT. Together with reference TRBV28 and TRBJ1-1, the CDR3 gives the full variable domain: DVKVTQSSRYLVKRTGEKVFLECVQDMDHENMFWYRQDPGLGLRLIYFSYDVKMKEKGDIPEGYSVSREKKERFSLILESASTNQTSMYLCASSLWGANTEAFFGQGTRLTVV.